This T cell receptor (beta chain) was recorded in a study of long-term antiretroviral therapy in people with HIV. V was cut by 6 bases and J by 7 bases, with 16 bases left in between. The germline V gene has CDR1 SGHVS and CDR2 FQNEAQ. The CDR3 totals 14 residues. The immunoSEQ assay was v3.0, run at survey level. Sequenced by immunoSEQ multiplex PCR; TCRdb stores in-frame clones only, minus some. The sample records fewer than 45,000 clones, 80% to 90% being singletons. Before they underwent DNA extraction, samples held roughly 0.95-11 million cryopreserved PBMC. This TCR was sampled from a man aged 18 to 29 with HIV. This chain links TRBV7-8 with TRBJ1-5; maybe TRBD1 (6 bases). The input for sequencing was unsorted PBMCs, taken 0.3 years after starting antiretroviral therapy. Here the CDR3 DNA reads TGTGCCAGCAGAGACGGGACACTCAAGCAGCCCCAGCATTTT. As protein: CASRDGTLKQPQHF.